In this sample, the clone carrying this T cell receptor (beta chain) turned up a few times. Its specificity is not known. This CDR3 is also generated by other DNA sequences in the sample. The CDR3 spans 12 residues. V lost 3 bases, J lost 5 bases, and 7 bases lay in between. CDR1 and CDR2 (germline): LNHDA, SQIVND (reference sequence). The data originate from a study of beta chain features in type 1 diabetes. Background on the study: Sorted cells examined across all samples numbered around 110,000,000.

Every isolated RNA sample was fully reverse transcribed, so sequencing captured expressed TCRB transcripts. Generated by immunoSEQ multiplex PCR, the TCRdb table keeps only in-frame clones and is missing some. Of around 250,000 clones in the sample, 14% were seen once. Overall study findings and caveats: Moderate yet significant TCRB CDR3 shortening was seen in Type 1 diabetes patients in all four CD4+ subsets.

The authors sorted CD4+ naive, central memory, regulatory and stem cell-like memory cells via CD45RO/CCR7/CD25/CD127/CD95/CD27. Sequencing was performed on naive CD4+ T cells from blood. The chain is built from TRBV19 and TRBJ2-5, with D possibly matching TRBD2 (6 bases). The clonotype originates from a young man with type 1 diabetes. CDR3 sequence (DNA): TGTGCCAGTAGTATCCGGGGGGAGACCCAGTACTTC. It translates to CASSIRGETQYF.